This TCR beta chain came from a study of naive and memory T cell subsets. Sequential positive selection took CD4 T cells first, then CD8 T cells. The study's findings and limits: The power law exponent of TCR abundance differed between naive and memory cells.

With regard to this clonotype: Its antigen remains unidentified.

Both TRBC1 and TRBC2 were covered by a beta constant-region primer of two equimolar oligonucleotides. TCRdb re-called the UMI-ligation and nested PCR reads with MiXCR, one entry per CDR3 protein. In the table there are 100,000 or so distinct CDR3 sequences, 6% to 7.5% of which are singletons. This CDR3 has 16 amino acids. Looked up from germline, CDR1 is PRHDT and CDR2 is FYEKMQ (reference sequence). Trimming removed 6 bases from V and 5 bases from J, with 21 bases in between. This chain connects TRBV13 to TRBJ2-3, with no clear D. The source is a human donor in good health. The sequencing input was central memory CD4+ T cells from blood. CDR3 sequence: CASSPRWASGGDTQYF. The CDR3 DNA reads as TGTGCCAGCAGTCCCCGGTGGGCGTCTGGTGGAGATACGCAGTATTTT.